The 18 T cell receptor beta chains below all came from one sample that was sequenced in a study of OX40 agonist ivuxolimab in advanced cancers. The repertoire was sequenced with immunoSEQ multiplex PCR; TCRdb's copy has only in-frame clones and lacks some. The data show roughly 20,000 clones, with more than 80% seen just once and around a fifth held by the top ten. The sequencing here drew on CD4+ or CD8+ T cells sorted from blood, taken in a trial of the OX40 agonist ivuxolimab. These receptors originate from an adult with an advanced solid tumor such as melanoma, head and neck, liver or kidney cancer.

J is TRBJ2-4 and V is TRBV7-9; 8 bases fit TRBD1. The CDR3 spans 15 residues. Germline trimming cut 6 bases from V and 5 bases from J; bases unmatched to any gene: 9. Germline V gene lookup returns CDR1 SEHNR and CDR2 FQNEAQ (reference sequence). In DNA form, the CDR3 reads TGTGCCAGCAGACTTGCCGGGACAGGCCAAAACATTCAGTACTTC. This translates into CASRLAGTGQNIQYF. The entire variable domain, with the rest obtained from reference TRBV7-9 and TRBJ2-4, is as follows: DTGVSQNPRHKITKRGQNVTFRCDPISEHNRLYWYRQTLGQGPEFLTYFQNEAQLEKSRLLSDRFSAERPKGSFSTLEIQRTEQGDSAMYLCASRLAGTGQNIQYFGAGTRLSVL.

The V and J genes are TRBV5-4 and TRBJ2-7, with 8 bases aligning to TRBD1. Losses at the gene ends were 2 bases for V and 6 bases for J; bases not matched to a gene: 7. CDR3 length: 14 residues. CDR1 is SGHNT, CDR2 YYREEE, per germline (reference sequence). The CDR3 reads CASSFGTGLREQYF. The DNA of the CDR3 is TGTGCCAGCAGCTTCGGGACAGGACTGCGCGAGCAGTACTTC.

This chain connects TRBV19 to TRBJ2-3; D not resolved. Germline assignment: CDR1 LNHDA and CDR2 SQIVND (reference sequence). The ends were cut back, 8 bases at V and 0 bases at J, with 15 bases in the middle. CDR3 length: 15 residues. CDR3 nucleotides: TGTGCCAGTTCGAATTATGTGTCGAGCACAGATACGCAGTATTTT. Amino acids: CASSNYVSSTDTQYF.

The chain has TRBV2 and TRBJ2-5; D is perhaps TRBD2 (5 bases). Per the germline V gene, CDR1 is SNHLY and CDR2 is FYNNEI. V dropped 4 bases and J dropped 2 bases, with 11 bases sitting between them. The CDR3 is 14 residues long. CDR3 loop: CASSGGSVQETQYF. CDR3 coding DNA: TGTGCCAGCAGTGGTGGGAGTGTTCAAGAGACCCAGTACTTC.

The gene calls are TRBV19 and TRBJ2-5; 8 bases match TRBD2. After removal of 3 bases from V and 4 bases from J, the junction contained 13 bases not matched to a gene. CDR3 length equals 17 residues. CDR1 is LNHDA and CDR2 is SQIVND in the germline V gene (reference sequence). The CDR3 protein is CASSILIAGSHRETQYF. CDR3 nucleotides: TGTGCCAGTAGTATTTTGATAGCGGGATCGCACAGAGAGACCCAGTACTTC.

The chain combines TRBV9 with TRBJ2-7; a possible D gene is TRBD2 (6 bases). The CDR3 runs to 15 residues. Germline-derived CDR1 and CDR2 are SGDLS and YYNGEE. V lost 0 bases and J lost 7, with 17 bases in between. The DNA for the CDR3 is TGTGCCAGCAGCGTAGGTGTAGGGAGCGGGTCTGAGCAGTACTTC. Translated: CASSVGVGSGSEQYF.

The rearrangement joins TRBV10-3 to TRBJ1-5, with D maybe TRBD1 (6 bases). The length of the CDR3 is 12 residues. V lost 10 bases and J lost 10, with 17 bases in between. The V gene's germline CDR1 is ENHRY and CDR2 SYGVKD. In nucleotides, the CDR3 is TGTGCCACCGGGGACACCGAGGGCCCCCAGCATTTT. Translation: CATGDTEGPQHF.

V is TRBV5-1 and J is TRBJ2-2; D gene uncertain. Germline CDR1 is SGHRS and CDR2 is YFSETQ. The CDR3 runs to 13 residues. Deletions cut 4 bases from V and 3 bases from J, with 7 bases between. CDR3 in amino acids: CASSAHYTGELFF. The CDR3 DNA reads as TGCGCCAGCAGCGCTCATTACACCGGGGAGCTGTTTTTT.

This chain joins TRBV6-5 and TRBJ1-5; tentatively, D is TRBD1 (5 bases). The CDR3 length is 14 residues. In germline, CDR1 is MNHEY, CDR2 SVGAGI. The V end was cut by 6 bases, the J end by 0 bases, with 9 bases between. DNA for the CDR3: TGTGCCAGCAGAACCGACAGTAGCAATCAGCCCCAGCATTTT. Its protein is CASRTDSSNQPQHF.

The chain combines TRBV9 with TRBJ1-6; 7 bases are a match to TRBD1. The germline CDR1 and CDR2 sequences are SGDLS and YYNGEE. CDR3 size: 13 residues. V trimming: 4 bases; J trimming: 12 bases; junction bases outside the gene matches: 7. Written as DNA, the CDR3 is TGTGCCAGCAGCTCCGGGACAGCAGAACCCCTCCACTTT. This gives the protein CASSSGTAEPLHF.

The chain links TRBV9 to TRBJ2-1; 11 nucleotides match TRBD2. The V gene end was trimmed by 2 bases and the J gene end by 2 bases; junction bases not matched to a gene: 3. Germline CDR1 reads SGDLS; CDR2 reads YYNGEE. This CDR3 contains 16 residues. The CDR3 loop reads CASSVQLAGAYNEQFF. The CDR3 nucleotides are TGTGCCAGCAGCGTCCAACTAGCGGGGGCCTACAATGAGCAGTTCTTC. Looking up the rest from reference TRBV9 and TRBJ2-1 gives the full variable domain: DSGVTQTPKHLITATGQRVTLRCSPRSGDLSVYWYQQSLDQGLQFLIQYYNGEERAKGNILERFSAQQFPDLHSELNLSSLELGDSALYFCASSVQLAGAYNEQFFGPGTRLTVL.

This chain links TRBV30 with TRBJ2-6; D remains ambiguous. The CDR3 loop spans 16 amino acids. Germline V gene sequence: CDR1 GTSNPN, CDR2 SVGIG (reference sequence). V was pared by 5 bases and J by 5 bases, with 19 bases between. The CDR3 sequence: CAWVHVQQSRANVLTF. Here the CDR3 DNA reads TGTGCCTGGGTACATGTGCAACAAAGTCGGGCCAACGTCCTGACTTTC.

By its share, this clone is large. The rearrangement links TRBV2 to TRBJ2-7; D assignment may be TRBD1 or TRBD2 (5 bases each). V shed 7 bases and J shed 2 bases, with 21 bases lying between them. The CDR3 length is 16 residues. Germline-derived CDR1 and CDR2 are SNHLY and FYNNEI. The CDR3 coding sequence is TGTGCCAGCACCCCGCCCCTCGGGACGTTGGCCTACGAGCAGTACTTC. It encodes CASTPPLGTLAYEQYF.

This clone showed up just a few times. The chain couples TRBV5-6 to TRBJ1-2; no definite D call. CDR1 SGHDT and CDR2 YYEEEE come from the germline V gene. The CDR3 runs 13 residues. With 4 bases removed from V and 8 bases from J, the gap between germline ends came to 15 bases. The CDR3 loop is CASSPVRGSGYTF. CDR3 DNA: TGTGCCAGCAGCCCAGTACGGGGTTCCGGCTACACCTTC.

This sequence joins TRBV5-1 and TRBJ1-2; D gene unclear. With 0 bases removed from V and 7 bases from J, the gap between germline ends came to 7 bases. The length of the CDR3 is 12 residues. The germline CDR1 and CDR2 sequences are SGHRS and YFSETQ. The CDR3, as DNA: TGCGCCAGCAGCTTGGGGTCTGCTGGCTACACCTTC. Its translation is CASSLGSAGYTF.

V usage is TRBV7-3 and J usage is TRBJ1-1; D unresolved. CDR1 is SGHTA, CDR2 FQGTGA, per germline. There are 14 residues in the CDR3. Between the trimmed V and J ends, which lost 5 bases and 1 base, there was a span of 11 bases. In nucleotides, the CDR3 is TGTGCCAGCAGCGCCGACCCTGGGAACACTGAAGCTTTCTTT. Translation: CASSADPGNTEAFF.

The V and J genes are TRBV6-5 and TRBJ1-1; D unclear. V was clipped by 5 bases and J by 0 bases, with 7 bases between them. The CDR3 loop spans 13 amino acids. Germline V gene sequence: CDR1 MNHEY, CDR2 SVGAGI. This chain's CDR3 is CASSLSMNTEAFF. The CDR3, as DNA: TGTGCCAGCAGTCTGTCGATGAACACTGAAGCTTTCTTT.

J is TRBJ2-5 and V is TRBV11-2, with D possibly matching TRBD2 (6 bases). V gave up 3 bases and J gave up 5 bases, with 22 bases separating them. The germline V gene has CDR1 SGHAT and CDR2 FQNNGV. The CDR3 covers 17 residues. CDR3 sequence: CASSLPTDGGGDETQYF. Written as DNA, the CDR3 is TGTGCCAGCAGCTTGCCGACGGACGGAGGAGGGGACGAGACCCAGTACTTC. The entire variable domain, with the rest obtained from reference TRBV11-2 and TRBJ2-5, is as follows: EAGVAQSPRYKIIEKRQSVAFWCNPISGHATLYWYQQILGQGPKLLIQFQNNGVVDDSQLPKDRFSAERLKGVDSTLKIQPAKLEDSAVYLCASSLPTDGGGDETQYFGPGTRLLVL.